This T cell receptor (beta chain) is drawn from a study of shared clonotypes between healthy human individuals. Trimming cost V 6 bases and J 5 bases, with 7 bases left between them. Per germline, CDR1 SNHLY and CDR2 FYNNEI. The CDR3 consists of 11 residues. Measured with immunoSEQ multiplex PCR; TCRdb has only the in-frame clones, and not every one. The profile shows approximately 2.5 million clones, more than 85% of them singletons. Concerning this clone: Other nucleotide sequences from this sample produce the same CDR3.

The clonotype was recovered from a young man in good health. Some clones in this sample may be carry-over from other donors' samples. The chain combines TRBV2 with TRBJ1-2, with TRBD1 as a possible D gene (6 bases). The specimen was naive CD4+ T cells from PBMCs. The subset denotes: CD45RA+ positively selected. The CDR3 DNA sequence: TGTGCCAGCAGCCAGGGGTATGGCTACACCTTC. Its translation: CASSQGYGYTF.